The rows below give T cell receptor beta chains drawn from one sample of a study of T-cell reconstitution after alpha-beta-depleted transplantation in children. In TCRdb, the PCR reads were re-called with MiXCR into one record per CDR3 protein. Among 200,000 to 250,000 distinct CDR3 sequences, 6.5% to 9% were seen once, and the ten largest hold almost 6.5%. The sequenced sample was PBMCs, mostly from graft donor cells, obtained 180 days after TCRalphabeta/CD19-depleted stem cell transplant. The receptors come from a male patient between 10 and 17 years old who had a stem cell transplant for acute lymphoblastic leukemia, so the T cells may come from the graft donor. Each CDR3 is given with its conserved first and last residue. D genes are given only for firm matches. The size of a clone is reported for some rows only, either as once, few or many, or as a class for expanded clones.

CDR3 DNA: TGCGCCAGCAGCTTGCGGGGGTATAGTTATGGCTACACCTTC; CDR3 protein: CASSLRGYSYGYTF; clone size: many; V gene: TRBV5-1; J gene: TRBJ1-2; D gene: -
CDR3 DNA: TGTGCCAGCAGTTTCGACGGGTACTCTGGAAACACCATATATTTT; CDR3 protein: CASSFDGYSGNTIYF; clone size: many; V gene: TRBV27; J gene: TRBJ1-3; D gene: -
CDR3 DNA: TGCAGTGCTAGAGATGGGGGAAGGTCCTACGAGCAGTACTTC; CDR3 protein: CSARDGGRSYEQYF; clone size: -; V gene: TRBV20-1; J gene: TRBJ2-7; D gene: -
CDR3 DNA: TGTGCCAGCTGGACTAGCGGGGGCCAAGAGACCCAGTACTTC; CDR3 protein: CASWTSGGQETQYF; clone size: many; V gene: TRBV28; J gene: TRBJ2-5; D gene: TRBD2
CDR3 DNA: TGTGCCAGCAGCACCATTTCAGGACTAGCGAACACCGGGGAGCTGTTTTTT; CDR3 protein: CASSTISGLANTGELFF; clone size: many; V gene: TRBV11-3; J gene: TRBJ2-2; D gene: TRBD2
CDR3 DNA: TGTGCCAGTAGTATAGACCGCCTAGAACCCCTCCACTTT; CDR3 protein: CASSIDRLEPLHF; clone size: -; V gene: TRBV19; J gene: TRBJ1-6; D gene: -
CDR3 DNA: TGTGCCAGCAGTTTATCCATCCGGGGGCAGGTGAAGTATGGCTACACCTTC; CDR3 protein: CASSLSIRGQVKYGYTF; clone size: many; V gene: TRBV28; J gene: TRBJ1-2; D gene: -
CDR3 DNA: TGCGCCAGCCGCCTATTCGGGACAGCCTACGAGCAGTACTTC; CDR3 protein: CASRLFGTAYEQYF; clone size: many; V gene: TRBV5-1; J gene: TRBJ2-7; D gene: TRBD1
CDR3 DNA: TGCAGTGCTAGCTGGGGTGAGCAGTTCTTC; CDR3 protein: CSASWGEQFF; clone size: many; V gene: TRBV20-1; J gene: TRBJ2-1; D gene: -
CDR3 DNA: TGTGCCAGCAGCCCAGCGGGCAATCAGCCCCAGCATTTT; CDR3 protein: CASSPAGNQPQHF; clone size: many; V gene: TRBV7-8; J gene: TRBJ1-5; D gene: -
CDR3 DNA: TGTGCCAGCAGTTTCCCGACTAGCCGAAGGGAGACCCAGTACTTC; CDR3 protein: CASSFPTSRRETQYF; clone size: many; V gene: TRBV6-2/TRBV6-3; J gene: TRBJ2-5; D gene: TRBD2
CDR3 DNA: TGTGCCATCTGGGACAGGGGGCAGCGCTACGAGCAGTACTTC; CDR3 protein: CAIWDRGQRYEQYF; clone size: many; V gene: TRBV28; J gene: TRBJ2-7; D gene: TRBD1
CDR3 DNA: TGTGTGATAGCGGGAGGGAACTCCTACGAGCAGTACTTC; CDR3 protein: CVIAGGNSYEQYF; clone size: many; V gene: TRBV28; J gene: TRBJ2-7; D gene: TRBD2
CDR3 DNA: TGTGCCACCAGTGGTCTTGTGGACAGTACCAAAAACATTCAGTACTTC; CDR3 protein: CATSGLVDSTKNIQYF; clone size: many; V gene: TRBV24-1; J gene: TRBJ2-4; D gene: -
CDR3 DNA: TGTGCCAGCAGTTTATGGGCAGGGGGCGATGAAGCTTTCTTT; CDR3 protein: CASSLWAGGDEAFF; clone size: many; V gene: TRBV27; J gene: TRBJ1-1; D gene: TRBD1
CDR3 DNA: TGCAGCGGCCTTACAGGGGTTAGCACAGATACGCAGTATTTT; CDR3 protein: CSGLTGVSTDTQYF; clone size: many; V gene: TRBV29-1; J gene: TRBJ2-3; D gene: TRBD1
CDR3 DNA: TGTGCCACCAGTGAGGGAGAGGACTCCTACAATGAGCAGTTCTTC; CDR3 protein: CATSEGEDSYNEQFF; clone size: many; V gene: TRBV24-1; J gene: TRBJ2-1; D gene: -
CDR3 DNA: TGTGCCAGCAGCTTGCCCGCCAGTGGGGGAGAGACCCAGTACTTC; CDR3 protein: CASSLPASGGETQYF; clone size: many; V gene: TRBV5-5; J gene: TRBJ2-5; D gene: -
CDR3 DNA: TGTGCCAGCAGCCTCCCGGTGAACACCGGGGAGCTGTTTTTT; CDR3 protein: CASSLPVNTGELFF; clone size: many; V gene: TRBV7-9; J gene: TRBJ2-2; D gene: -
CDR3 DNA: TGTGCCAGCAGACCCTCCACAGGGTTACTAGCAACTAATGAAAAACTGTTTTTT; CDR3 protein: CASRPSTGLLATNEKLFF; clone size: many; V gene: TRBV6-1; J gene: TRBJ1-4; D gene: -
CDR3 DNA: TGTGCCAGCAGACCAATCCGGGATGGCAATCAGCCCCAGCATTTT; CDR3 protein: CASRPIRDGNQPQHF; clone size: many; V gene: TRBV6-5; J gene: TRBJ1-5; D gene: -
CDR3 DNA: TGTGCCAGCAGTTTGACTAGCGGGCCCAGAGATACGCAGTATTTT; CDR3 protein: CASSLTSGPRDTQYF; clone size: many; V gene: TRBV7-8; J gene: TRBJ2-3; D gene: TRBD2
CDR3 DNA: TGTGCCAGCAGTTACTCAGGGGGCGCGTGGCACCTCACAGATACGCAGTATTTT; CDR3 protein: CASSYSGGAWHLTDTQYF; clone size: many; V gene: TRBV6-5; J gene: TRBJ2-3; D gene: TRBD1
CDR3 DNA: TGCGCCAGCAGCGGAAGGGTGAACACTGAAGCTTTCTTT; CDR3 protein: CASSGRVNTEAFF; clone size: many; V gene: TRBV5-1; J gene: TRBJ1-1; D gene: -
CDR3 DNA: TGTGCCAGCAGTGGCCCCGGGGACAGGGGTGGTTCGGATACGCAGTATTTT; CDR3 protein: CASSGPGDRGGSDTQYF; clone size: large; V gene: TRBV5-5; J gene: TRBJ2-3; D gene: TRBD1
CDR3 DNA: TGTGCCAGCAGTTTCCCCGGCAGGGCAGTTTGGTTC; CDR3 protein: CASSFPGRAVWF; clone size: many; V gene: TRBV28; J gene: TRBJ2-4; D gene: -
CDR3 DNA: TGTGCCAGCAGCTTATCTCGTGGGGGACTACTCTACGAGCAGTACTTC; CDR3 protein: CASSLSRGGLLYEQYF; clone size: few; V gene: TRBV5-6; J gene: TRBJ2-7; D gene: TRBD2
CDR3 DNA: TGTGCCAGCAGCTTAATGCCTAGCGGGGGTACAAATACGCAGTATTTT; CDR3 protein: CASSLMPSGGTNTQYF; clone size: -; V gene: TRBV7-2; J gene: TRBJ2-3; D gene: TRBD2
CDR3 DNA: TGCGCCAGCAGCTTGAATTCGGGCGGTAGCACAGATACGCAGTATTTT; CDR3 protein: CASSLNSGGSTDTQYF; clone size: many; V gene: TRBV5-1; J gene: TRBJ2-3; D gene: -
CDR3 DNA: TGCGCCAGCAGCTTATTCGTGGGGGAGACCCAGTACTTC; CDR3 protein: CASSLFVGETQYF; clone size: many; V gene: TRBV5-1; J gene: TRBJ2-5; D gene: -
CDR3 DNA: TGCGCCAGCAGCACCCCTAGCACAGATACGCAGTATTTT; CDR3 protein: CASSTPSTDTQYF; clone size: medium-sized; V gene: TRBV5-1; J gene: TRBJ2-3; D gene: -
CDR3 DNA: TGCGCCAGCAGCCGGACTAGCGGGGGGCTATACAATGAGCAGTTCTTC; CDR3 protein: CASSRTSGGLYNEQFF; clone size: few; V gene: TRBV5-1; J gene: TRBJ2-1; D gene: TRBD2
CDR3 DNA: TGTGCCAGCAGGAGGGACACTAGGAACACTGAAGCTTTCTTT; CDR3 protein: CASRRDTRNTEAFF; clone size: -; V gene: TRBV7-9; J gene: TRBJ1-1; D gene: -
CDR3 DNA: TGTGCCAGCAGCATTAGGGGACTAGCGGGAGTCACCGGGGAGCTGTTTTTT; CDR3 protein: CASSIRGLAGVTGELFF; clone size: many; V gene: TRBV11-3; J gene: TRBJ2-2; D gene: TRBD2
CDR3 DNA: TGTGCCACCCACAGGGGGGTGTCGAGCAATCAGCCCCAGCATTTT; CDR3 protein: CATHRGVSSNQPQHF; clone size: many; V gene: TRBV28; J gene: TRBJ1-5; D gene: TRBD1
CDR3 DNA: TGTACCTGCAGTCCCTGGACTAGCGGTAGCACAGATACGCAGTATTTT; CDR3 protein: CTCSPWTSGSTDTQYF; clone size: -; V gene: TRBV3-1; J gene: TRBJ2-3; D gene: TRBD2